The entry below gives a single T cell receptor (beta chain) sequence along with its context. Its target is not known. This sample is part of a study of identifying expanded T cells in peripheral blood. Healthy donors had no documented immune events, such as infections, while sampled. The study, taken as a whole, reports: Two-week clone count variance significantly increased as total template count grew. Technical replicates showed around 1.2 changed clones; approximately 2 weeks 15 to 20; four weeks 19.

Profiling relied on immunoSEQ multiplex PCR, and the TCRdb table lists in-frame clones only, not all of them. The table includes roughly 56,000 clones, around 86% detected once. V gave up 1 base and J gave up 3 bases, with 4 bases separating them. Germline CDR1 and CDR2: SNHLY and FYNNEI. There are 13 residues in the CDR3. This chain uses TRBV2 with TRBJ1-5, with D hard to call. Sequenced input: blood. The TCR was taken from a person aged 18 to 75 in good health. The CDR3 spells CASSEDNNQPQHF. DNA of the CDR3: TGTGCCAGCAGTGAAGACAACAATCAGCCCCAGCATTTT. The full variable domain, rest sourced from reference TRBV2 and TRBJ1-5, is EPEVTQTPSHQVTQMGQEVILRCVPISNHLYFYWYRQILGQKVEFLVSFYNNEISEKSEIFDDQFSVERPDGSNFTLKIRSTKLEDSAMYFCASSEDNNQPQHFGDGTRLSIL.